The clone carrying this T cell receptor (beta chain) was counted a few times. Its matching antigen is unknown. This entry comes from a study of T-cell reconstitution after alpha-beta-depleted transplantation in children. Unique molecular identifiers were incorporated into the prepared TCRbeta library. One entry per CDR3 protein, called by TCRdb with MiXCR from the PCR reads. The sample has fewer than 700,000 distinct CDR3 sequences, 20% to 25% seen once. Findings of the study overall: At one year after transplant, newly produced T cells mostly accounted for T-cell counts and diversity. It was surviving recipient T cells and thymic progenitors that gave some patients high TCRbeta diversity at day 60. About two months after transplant, alpha-beta T cells reportedly came from several hundred expanded graft clones.

Germline V CDR1 and CDR2: MDHEN, SYDVKM. Trimming cost V 6 bases and J 3 bases; bases outside gene matches: 4. CDR3 length: 13 residues. This clonotype was obtained from a boy younger than two who had a stem cell transplant for acute myeloid leukemia, so the T cells may come from the graft donor. Here the sequenced sample was PBMCs, mostly from graft donor cells, taken 360 days after TCRalphabeta/CD19-depleted stem cell transplant. The genes are TRBV28 and TRBJ1-1; 7 bases line up with TRBD1. The CDR3 protein is CASRPGGDTEAFF. The CDR3 DNA follows: TGTGCCAGCAGACCAGGGGGTGACACTGAAGCTTTCTTT.